Listed here are 25 T cell receptor beta chains from one sample, sequenced in a study of cytomegalovirus exposure and HLA in healthy donors. The PCR made use of 60 Vbeta and 13 Jbeta primers. Using immunoSEQ multiplex PCR, the repertoire was profiled, and TCRdb retains in-frame clones only, with some absent. The sample contains a few hundred thousand clones, around two thirds of which appear only once. Material for sequencing was PBMCs. The receptors here all came from a female donor in good health and CMV-seronegative.

This clone was seen only a few times. The J gene is TRBJ1-1, the V gene TRBV25-1; D is perhaps TRBD1 (6 bases). The germline CDR1 and CDR2 sequences are MGHDK and SYGVNS. V shed 6 bases and J shed 4 bases, with 12 bases lying between them. CDR3 length equals 13 residues. The CDR3 loop reads CASRTQGLTEAFF. The CDR3 coding sequence is TGTGCCAGCAGAACTCAGGGGCTCACTGAAGCTTTCTTT.

The rearrangement links TRBV28 to TRBJ1-3, with D possibly being TRBD1 (5 bases). This CDR3 has 17 residues. Germline lookup yields CDR1 MDHEN and CDR2 SYDVKM. Trimming left V 6 bases short and J 0 bases short, with 18 bases between. The CDR3 sequence: CASRSGGDWVSGNTIYF. The CDR3, as DNA: TGTGCCAGCAGATCCGGGGGGGATTGGGTCTCTGGAAACACCATATATTTT.

V usage is TRBV30 and J usage is TRBJ2-5; 11 bases align to TRBD2. J lost 5 bases, V lost 1 base, and 6 bases had no gene match. Germline V CDR1 and CDR2: GTSNPN, SVGIG (reference sequence). The length of the CDR3 is 15 residues. This CDR3 is CAWSASGRIGETQYF. CDR3 DNA sequence: TGTGCCTGGAGTGCTAGCGGGAGGATCGGGGAGACCCAGTACTTC.

The chain employs TRBV13 and TRBJ2-3; 11 bases map to TRBD2. V dropped 5 bases and J dropped 2; count of bases not matched to a gene: 6. The CDR3 runs to 16 residues. Per the germline V gene, CDR1 is PRHDT and CDR2 is FYEKMQ (reference sequence). The CDR3 sequence: CASSPGTSGITDTQYF. CDR3 sequence (DNA): TGTGCCAGCAGCCCCGGGACTAGCGGCATCACAGATACGCAGTATTTT.

The V call is TRBV2, the J call TRBJ1-1; tentative D call: TRBD1 (5 bases). CDR1 and CDR2 from the germline V gene are SNHLY and FYNNEI. This CDR3 spans 17 amino acids. Trimming stripped 2 bases from V and 5 bases from J, with 21 bases between. The CDR3, as DNA: TGTGCCAGCAGTGAAATTCCGCAGGGTGGTGGGACTACTGAAGCTTTCTTT. Amino acid sequence: CASSEIPQGGGTTEAFF. The full variable domain, in which reference TRBV2 and TRBJ1-1 provide the parts outside the CDR3, is EPEVTQTPSHQVTQMGQEVILRCVPISNHLYFYWYRQILGQKVEFLVSFYNNEISEKSEIFDDQFSVERPDGSNFTLKIRSTKLEDSAMYFCASSEIPQGGGTTEAFFGQGTRLTVV.

This clone occurred a few times. The gene calls are TRBV19 and TRBJ2-2, with D tentatively TRBD2 (6 bases). Germline V gives CDR1 LNHDA, CDR2 SQIVND (reference sequence). The CDR3 is 17 residues long. Between the trimmed V and J ends, which lost 5 bases and 1 base, there was a span of 17 bases. The chain's CDR3 is CASSEDWGLGNTGELFF. In DNA, the CDR3 is TGTGCCAGTAGTGAAGATTGGGGACTGGGGAACACCGGGGAGCTGTTTTTT.

This clone was observed a few times. The chain uses TRBV30 and TRBJ1-4, with D maybe TRBD1 (6 bases). CDR3 size: 15 residues. The germline V gene has CDR1 GTSNPN and CDR2 SVGIG (reference sequence). The V and J ends lost 3 bases and 11 bases respectively, with 22 bases between them. The CDR3 is CAWSAVAGAPTKLFF. DNA for the CDR3: TGTGCCTGGAGCGCCGTAGCGGGGGCTCCCACGAAACTGTTTTTT.

The V call is TRBV7-9, the J call TRBJ2-7; 7 bases are a match to TRBD2. Unmatched junction bases numbered 12, after V lost 5 bases and J lost 2 bases. Germline CDR1 SEHNR, CDR2 FQNEAQ (reference sequence). This CDR3 comprises 16 residues. CDR3 in DNA: TGTGCCAGCAGCCGGTCAAAGGAGCGGGAACCCTACGAGCAGTACTTC. This sequence encodes CASSRSKEREPYEQYF.

J is TRBJ2-3 and V is TRBV30, with 10 nucleotides matching TRBD1. The germline V gene encodes CDR1 GTSNPN and CDR2 SVGIG (reference sequence). The CDR3 spans 16 residues. The junction had 6 bases not matched to a gene; V was cut back by 1 base and J by 2 bases. The CDR3 nucleotides are TGTGCCTGGAGTGGGACAGGGGGGATGCCCACAGATACGCAGTATTTT. The encoded protein is CAWSGTGGMPTDTQYF.

CDR3 loop: CASSLAGGRRDTQYF. CDR3 coding DNA: TGTGCCAGCAGCTTAGCAGGCGGGAGACGAGATACGCAGTATTTT. V usage is TRBV7-2 and J usage is TRBJ2-3, with 7 bases aligning to TRBD2. The V and J ends lost 0 bases and 5 bases, in that order; junction bases with no gene match: 5. Germline V gene sequence: CDR1 SGHTA, CDR2 FQGNSA. CDR3 length equals 15 residues.

The chain carries TRBV5-8 and TRBJ2-7; no firm D call. The germline V gene encodes CDR1 SGHTS and CDR2 YDEGEE. This CDR3 has 11 amino acids. The V and J ends lost 6 bases and 3 bases respectively, with 7 bases between them. CDR3 sequence: CASTQFYEQYF. The CDR3 coding sequence is TGTGCCAGCACCCAGTTCTACGAGCAGTACTTC.

On this clone: Mismatch with germline at one junction end may stem from a read error. This chain uses TRBV10-1 with TRBJ2-5, with 8 bases identical to TRBD2. The J call may be faulty, since TRBJ2-7 better matches the DNA end. Germline CDR1 WNHNN, CDR2 SYGVQD (reference sequence). There are 14 residues in the CDR3. Written as DNA, the CDR3 is TGCGCCAGCAGTGAGGGACTAGCCTCCCACGAGCAGTACTTC. Translation gives CASSEGLASHEQYF.

The chain links TRBV12-5 to TRBJ2-5, with TRBD1 identical over 10 bases. The CDR3 runs 14 residues. V trimming: 6 bases; J trimming: 4 bases; junction bases outside the gene matches: 5. In germline, CDR1 is LGHNT, CDR2 FRNRAP. The DNA of the CDR3 is TGTGCTAGTGGACCAGGACAGGGGGGAGAGACCCAGTACTTC. As protein: CASGPGQGGETQYF.

This sequence joins TRBV2 and TRBJ2-7; 10 bases agree with TRBD1. This CDR3 contains 16 residues. Germline CDR1 and CDR2: SNHLY and FYNNEI. After removal of 6 bases from V and 5 bases from J, the junction contained 13 bases not matched to a gene. This CDR3 reads CASSANRGQGFNEQYF. The CDR3 nucleotides are TGTGCCAGCAGCGCAAACAGGGGACAGGGGTTTAACGAGCAGTACTTC.

The chain links TRBV6-4 to TRBJ2-7; 8 bases are a match to TRBD2. In germline, CDR1 is MRHNA, CDR2 SNTAGT. This CDR3 contains 12 residues. V lost 11 bases, J lost 2 bases, and 5 bases stayed unmatched. The DNA for the CDR3 is TGTGCCGACCCCGGGAGGGCCTACGAGCAGTACTTC. Amino acids: CADPGRAYEQYF.

This clone was seen only once. The chain has TRBV7-9 and TRBJ2-7; 7 positions match TRBD1. Germline V gene data show CDR1 as SEHNR and CDR2 as FQNEAQ (reference sequence). Trimming took 5 bases from V and 5 from J; bases not matched to a gene: 12. The CDR3 runs to 15 residues. CDR3 nucleotide sequence: TGTGCCAGCAGCCCCCCCGACAGGGCCGGGGACGAGCAGTACTTC. It encodes CASSPPDRAGDEQYF.

This clone was picked up one time. V is TRBV30 and J is TRBJ1-2; D perhaps matches TRBD1 (5 bases). The V gene lost 4 bases and the J gene lost 0 bases, with 12 bases spanning the gap. The CDR3 totals 14 residues. Germline loops: CDR1 GTSNPN, CDR2 SVGIG (reference sequence). The CDR3 sequence: CAWTYRGANYGYTF. For the CDR3, the DNA is TGTGCCTGGACGTATCGGGGGGCTAACTATGGCTACACCTTC.

This chain's CDR3 is CASSVVAGVNTGELFF. CDR3 nucleotide sequence: TGTGCCAGCAGCGTAGTTGCGGGAGTAAACACCGGGGAGCTGTTTTTT. The rearrangement links TRBV9 to TRBJ2-2; 7 bases match TRBD2. The germline CDR1 and CDR2 sequences are SGDLS and YYNGEE. CDR3 length: 16 amino acids. Unmatched junction bases numbered 4, after V lost 0 bases and J lost 2 bases.

This chain connects TRBV4-1 to TRBJ1-2; D is possibly TRBD1 (6 bases). The ends were cut back, 1 base at V and 5 bases at J, with 17 bases in the middle. The CDR3 length is 16 residues. In germline, CDR1 is MGHRA, CDR2 YSYEKL. CDR3 sequence (DNA): TGCGCCAGCAGCCAAGTTAGGACAGAAGAAGAATATGGCTACACCTTC. Translating it yields CASSQVRTEEEYGYTF.

The chain employs TRBV30 and TRBJ1-5; 7 bases fit TRBD1. In germline, CDR1 is GTSNPN, CDR2 SVGIG (reference sequence). This CDR3 region has 15 residues. The junction had 14 bases not matched to a gene; V was cut back by 4 bases and J by 8 bases. The CDR3 nucleotides are TGTGCCTGGAACTCGAAGCAGACAGGGAGAAAGCCCCAGCATTTT. Translation: CAWNSKQTGRKPQHF.

The rearrangement links TRBV6-5 to TRBJ2-7, with 7 bases lining up with TRBD2. Looked up from germline, CDR1 is MNHEY and CDR2 is SVGAGI. The CDR3 contains 14 residues. V dropped 5 bases and J dropped 0; count of bases not matched to a gene: 4. The CDR3 coding sequence is TGTGCCAGCAGTCGGGAGGCGAGCTCCTACGAGCAGTACTTC. Translated, it gives CASSREASSYEQYF.

The V gene is TRBV6-5, the J gene TRBJ2-3; D gene ambiguous. V was cut by 4 bases and J by 3 bases, with 8 bases left in between. CDR1 MNHEY and CDR2 SVGAGI come from the germline V gene. This CDR3 comprises 13 residues. CDR3 sequence (DNA): TGTGCCAGCAGTTCCCCCGGGACAGATACGCAGTATTTT. Residues: CASSSPGTDTQYF.

This sequence joins TRBV19 and TRBJ2-3; D perhaps matches TRBD1 (6 bases). The V gene lost 3 bases and the J gene lost 0 bases, with 10 bases spanning the gap. Germline V gene data show CDR1 as LNHDA and CDR2 as SQIVND (reference sequence). This CDR3 spans 15 amino acids. Here the CDR3 DNA reads TGTGCCAGTAGTATGATGGACAGTAGCACAGATACGCAGTATTTT. This encodes CASSMMDSSTDTQYF.

V usage is TRBV4-1 and J usage is TRBJ2-5, with no clear D. The V and J ends lost 1 base and 5 bases respectively, with 11 bases between them. The germline CDR1 and CDR2 sequences are MGHRA and YSYEKL. The CDR3 runs 14 residues. In DNA, the CDR3 is TGCGCCAGCAGCCAAGTCGCAGGCTGGGAGACCCAGTACTTC. It is translated as CASSQVAGWETQYF.

This clone was observed a single time. The rearrangement uses TRBV10-1 and TRBJ2-2; 7 bases fit TRBD1. The CDR3 spans 15 residues. The V gene end was trimmed by 3 bases and the J gene end by 3 bases; junction bases not matched to a gene: 4. CDR1 is WNHNN and CDR2 is SYGVQD in the germline V gene (reference sequence). The CDR3 DNA sequence: TGCGCCAGCAGTGAAGGGGGCGCGGACACCGGGGAGCTGTTTTTT. Amino acid sequence: CASSEGGADTGELFF.